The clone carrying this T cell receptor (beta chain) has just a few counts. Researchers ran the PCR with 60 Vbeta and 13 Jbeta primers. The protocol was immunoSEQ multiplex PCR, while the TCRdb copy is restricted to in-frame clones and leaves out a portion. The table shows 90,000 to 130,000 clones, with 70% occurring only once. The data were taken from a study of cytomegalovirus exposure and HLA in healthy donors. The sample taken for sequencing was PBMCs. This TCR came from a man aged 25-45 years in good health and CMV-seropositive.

CDR3 DNA sequence: TGCGCCAGCAGCTTAGCGGGAAGCTCCTACGAGCAGTACGTC. Amino acid sequence: CASSLAGSSYEQYV. The chain recombines TRBV23-1 with TRBJ2-7, with TRBD2 matching over 8 bases. TRBV23-1 is noted as an ORF with a role that remains uncertain. The CDR3 contains 14 residues. Unmatched junction bases numbered 4, after V lost 6 bases and J lost 0 bases.